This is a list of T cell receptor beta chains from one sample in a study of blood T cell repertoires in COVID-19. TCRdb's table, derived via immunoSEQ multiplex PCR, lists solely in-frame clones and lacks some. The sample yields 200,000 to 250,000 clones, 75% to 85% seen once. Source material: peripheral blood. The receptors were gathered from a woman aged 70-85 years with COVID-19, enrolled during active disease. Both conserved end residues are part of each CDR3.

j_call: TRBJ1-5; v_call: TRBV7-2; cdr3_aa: CASSLTAGGQPQHF
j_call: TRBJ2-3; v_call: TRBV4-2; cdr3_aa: CASSTRQGLGDTQYF
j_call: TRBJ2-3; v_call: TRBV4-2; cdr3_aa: CASSQERDPSTDTQYF
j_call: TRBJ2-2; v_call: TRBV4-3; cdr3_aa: CASSQDVAGPPGELFF
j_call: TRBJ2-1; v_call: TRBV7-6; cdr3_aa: CASSQYTGGGNEQFF
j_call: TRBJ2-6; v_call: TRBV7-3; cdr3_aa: CASSFQASGANVLTF
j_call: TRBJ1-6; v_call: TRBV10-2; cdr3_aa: CASSASQSYNSPLHF
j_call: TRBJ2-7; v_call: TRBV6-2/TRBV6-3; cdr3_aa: CASSYPPSEQYF
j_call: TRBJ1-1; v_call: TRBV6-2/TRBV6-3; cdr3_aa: CASSRIRTVSTEAFF
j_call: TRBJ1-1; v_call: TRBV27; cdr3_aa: CASSLRGGRVSTEAFF
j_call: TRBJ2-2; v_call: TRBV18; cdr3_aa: CASSPAPGGSGELFF
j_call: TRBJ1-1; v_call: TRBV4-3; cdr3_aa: CASSQEQGAEAFF
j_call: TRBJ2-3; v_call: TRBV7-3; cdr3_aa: CASSSGLAGGTDTQYF
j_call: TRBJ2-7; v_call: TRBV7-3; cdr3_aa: CASWGVANPYEQYF
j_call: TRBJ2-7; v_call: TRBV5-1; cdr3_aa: CASSLVAGGLLEYEQYF
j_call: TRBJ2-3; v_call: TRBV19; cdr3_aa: CASSGSPSGGHPSTDTQYF
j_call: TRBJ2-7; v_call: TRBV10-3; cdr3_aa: CAISVGGGAYGEQYF